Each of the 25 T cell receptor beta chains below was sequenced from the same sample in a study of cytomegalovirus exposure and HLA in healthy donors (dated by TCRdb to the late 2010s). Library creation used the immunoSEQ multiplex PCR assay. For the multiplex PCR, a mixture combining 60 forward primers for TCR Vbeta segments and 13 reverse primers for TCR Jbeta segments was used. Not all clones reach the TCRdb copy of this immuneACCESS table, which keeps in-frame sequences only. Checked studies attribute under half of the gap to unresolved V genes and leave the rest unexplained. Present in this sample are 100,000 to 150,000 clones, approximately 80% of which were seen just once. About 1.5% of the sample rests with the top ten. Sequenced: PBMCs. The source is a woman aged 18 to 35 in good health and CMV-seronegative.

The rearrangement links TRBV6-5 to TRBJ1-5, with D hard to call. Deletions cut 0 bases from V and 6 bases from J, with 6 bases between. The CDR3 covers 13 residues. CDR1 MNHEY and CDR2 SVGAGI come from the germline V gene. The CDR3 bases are TGTGCCAGCAGTTACTCATTAGCTCAGCCCCAGCATTTT. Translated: CASSYSLAQPQHF.

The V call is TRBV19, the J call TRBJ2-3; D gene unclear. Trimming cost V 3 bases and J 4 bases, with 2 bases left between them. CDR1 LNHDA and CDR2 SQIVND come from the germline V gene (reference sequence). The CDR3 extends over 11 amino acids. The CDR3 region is CASSISDTQYF. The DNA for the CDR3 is TGTGCCAGTAGTATCTCAGATACGCAGTATTTT.

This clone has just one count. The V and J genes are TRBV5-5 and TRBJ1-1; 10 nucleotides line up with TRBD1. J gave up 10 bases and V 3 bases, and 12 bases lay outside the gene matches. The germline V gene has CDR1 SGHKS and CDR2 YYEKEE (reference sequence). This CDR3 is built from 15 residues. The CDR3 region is CASSSAGTGVSIAFF. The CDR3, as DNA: TGTGCCAGCAGCTCAGCCGGGACAGGGGTTTCGATAGCTTTCTTT. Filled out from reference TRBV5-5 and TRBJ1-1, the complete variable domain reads DAGVTQSPTHLIKTRGQQVTLRCSPISGHKSVSWYQQVLGQGPQFIFQYYEKEERGRGNFPDRFSARQFPNYSSELNVNALLLGDSALYLCASSSAGTGVSIAFFGQGTRLTVV.

The CDR3 sequence is CAWRGLYTGELFF. CDR3 DNA: TGTGCCTGGCGGGGACTTTACACCGGGGAGCTGTTTTTT. V gene TRBV30 combines with J gene TRBJ2-2; weak D call: TRBD2 (6 bases). Germline V lookup: CDR1 GTSNPN, CDR2 SVGIG (reference sequence). CDR3 size: 13 residues. V was clipped by 5 bases and J by 3 bases, with 10 bases between them. The entire variable domain, with the rest obtained from reference TRBV30 and TRBJ2-2, is as follows: SQTIHQWPATLVQPVGSPLSLECTVEGTSNPNLYWYRQAAGRGLQLLFYSVGIGQISSEVPQNLSASRPQDRQFILSSKKLLLSDSGFYLCAWRGLYTGELFFGEGSRLTVL.

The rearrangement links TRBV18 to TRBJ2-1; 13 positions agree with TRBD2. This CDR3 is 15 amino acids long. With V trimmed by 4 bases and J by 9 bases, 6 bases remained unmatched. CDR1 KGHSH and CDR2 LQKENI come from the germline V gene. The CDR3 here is CASSLRTSGSPEQFF. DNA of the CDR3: TGTGCCAGCTCACTCCGGACTAGCGGGAGTCCTGAGCAGTTCTTC.

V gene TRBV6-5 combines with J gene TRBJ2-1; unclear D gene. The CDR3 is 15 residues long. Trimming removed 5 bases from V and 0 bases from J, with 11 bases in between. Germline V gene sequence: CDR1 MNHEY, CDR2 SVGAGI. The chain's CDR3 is CASSRLISSYNEQFF. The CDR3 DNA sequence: TGTGCCAGCAGTCGACTGATTAGCTCCTACAATGAGCAGTTCTTC.

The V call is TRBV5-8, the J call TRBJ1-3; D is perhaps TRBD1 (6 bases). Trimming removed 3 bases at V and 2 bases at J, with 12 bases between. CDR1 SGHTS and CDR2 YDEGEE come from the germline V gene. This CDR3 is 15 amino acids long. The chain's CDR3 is CASSSLQGAGNTIYF. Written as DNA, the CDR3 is TGTGCCAGCAGCTCGTTACAGGGTGCTGGAAACACCATATATTTT.

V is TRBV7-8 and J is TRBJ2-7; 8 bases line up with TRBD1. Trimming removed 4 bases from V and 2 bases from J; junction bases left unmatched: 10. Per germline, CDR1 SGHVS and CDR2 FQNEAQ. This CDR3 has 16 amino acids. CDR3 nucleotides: TGTGCCAGCAGCTCAAGAGGCAGGGGGCATACCTACGAGCAGTACTTC. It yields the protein CASSSRGRGHTYEQYF. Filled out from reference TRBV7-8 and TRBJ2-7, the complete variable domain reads GAGVSQSPRYKVAKRGQDVALRCDPISGHVSLFWYQQALGQGPEFLTYFQNEAQLDKSGLPSDRFFAERPEGSVSTLKIQRTQQEDSAVYLCASSSRGRGHTYEQYFGPGTRLTVT.

CDR3 sequence: CAWVTGATEAFF. CDR3 coding DNA: TGTGCCTGGGTAACAGGGGCCACTGAAGCTTTCTTT. The V and J genes are TRBV30 and TRBJ1-1, with 7 bases identical to TRBD1. After removal of 5 bases from V and 4 bases from J, the junction contained 4 bases not matched to a gene. This CDR3 has 12 residues. CDR1 is GTSNPN and CDR2 is SVGIG in the germline V gene (reference sequence).

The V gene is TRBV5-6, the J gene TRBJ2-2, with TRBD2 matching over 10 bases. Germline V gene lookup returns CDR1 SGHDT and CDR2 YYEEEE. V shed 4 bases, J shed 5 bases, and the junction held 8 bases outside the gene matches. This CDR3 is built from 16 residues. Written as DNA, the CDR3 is TGTGCCAGCAGCCTCCTTAGCGGGAGGCCAACCGGGGAGCTGTTTTTT. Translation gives CASSLLSGRPTGELFF.

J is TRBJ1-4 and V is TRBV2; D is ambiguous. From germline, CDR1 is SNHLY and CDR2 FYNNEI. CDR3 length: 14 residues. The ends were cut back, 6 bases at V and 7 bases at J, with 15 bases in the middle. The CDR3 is CASSWEGVGEKLFF. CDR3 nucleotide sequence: TGTGCCAGCAGCTGGGAGGGTGTCGGTGAAAAACTGTTTTTT.

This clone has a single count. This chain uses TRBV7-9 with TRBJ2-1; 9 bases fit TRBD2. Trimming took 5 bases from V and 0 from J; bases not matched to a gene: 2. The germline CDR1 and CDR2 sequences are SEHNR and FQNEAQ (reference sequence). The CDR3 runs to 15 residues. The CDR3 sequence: CASSISGSSYNEQFF. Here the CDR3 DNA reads TGTGCCAGCAGCATTAGCGGGAGCTCCTACAATGAGCAGTTCTTC.

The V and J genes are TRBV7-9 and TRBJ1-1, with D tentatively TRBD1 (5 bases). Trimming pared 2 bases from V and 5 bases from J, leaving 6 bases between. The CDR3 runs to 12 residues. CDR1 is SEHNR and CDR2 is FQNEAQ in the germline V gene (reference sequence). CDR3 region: CASSLPGTEAFF. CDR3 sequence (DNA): TGTGCCAGCAGCTTACCAGGGACTGAAGCTTTCTTT.

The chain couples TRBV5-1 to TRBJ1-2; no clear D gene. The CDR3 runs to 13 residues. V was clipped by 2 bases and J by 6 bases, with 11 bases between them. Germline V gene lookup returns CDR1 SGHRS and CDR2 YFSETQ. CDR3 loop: CASSLTTAHGYTF. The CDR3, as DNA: TGCGCCAGCAGCTTAACCACAGCCCATGGCTACACCTTC.

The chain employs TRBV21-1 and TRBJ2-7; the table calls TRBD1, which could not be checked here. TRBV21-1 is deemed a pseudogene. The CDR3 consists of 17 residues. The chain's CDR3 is CASSKICNPERPYEQYF. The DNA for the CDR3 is TGTGCCAGCAGCAAAATATGTAACCCAGAACGCCCCTACGAGCAGTACTTC.

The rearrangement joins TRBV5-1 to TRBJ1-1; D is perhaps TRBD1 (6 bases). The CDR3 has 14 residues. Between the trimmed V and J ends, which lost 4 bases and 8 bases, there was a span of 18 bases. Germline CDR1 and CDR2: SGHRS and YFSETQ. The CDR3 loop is CASSTSRDTGEAFF. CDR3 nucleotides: TGCGCCAGCAGCACCTCCCGTGATACAGGGGAAGCTTTCTTT.

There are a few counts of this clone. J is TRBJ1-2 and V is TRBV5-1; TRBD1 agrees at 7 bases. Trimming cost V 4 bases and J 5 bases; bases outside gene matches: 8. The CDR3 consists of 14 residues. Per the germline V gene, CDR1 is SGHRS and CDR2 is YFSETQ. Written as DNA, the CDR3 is TGCGCCAGCAGCCCGTTGACAGGGCAGTATGGCTACACCTTC. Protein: CASSPLTGQYGYTF.

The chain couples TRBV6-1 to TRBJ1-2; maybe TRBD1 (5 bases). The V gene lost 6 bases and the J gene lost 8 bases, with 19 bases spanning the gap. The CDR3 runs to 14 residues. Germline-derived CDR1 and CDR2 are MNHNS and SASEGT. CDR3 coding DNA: TGTGCCAGCAGCGCTTCGGTGGCCCAGGGAGGCTACACCTTC. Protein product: CASSASVAQGGYTF.

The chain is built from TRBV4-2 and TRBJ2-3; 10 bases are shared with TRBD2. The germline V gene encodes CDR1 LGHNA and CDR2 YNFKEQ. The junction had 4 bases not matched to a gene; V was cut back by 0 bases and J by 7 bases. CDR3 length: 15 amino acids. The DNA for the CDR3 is TGTGCCAGCAGCCAAGAGGCTAGCGGGAGTAATACGCAGTATTTT. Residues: CASSQEASGSNTQYF.

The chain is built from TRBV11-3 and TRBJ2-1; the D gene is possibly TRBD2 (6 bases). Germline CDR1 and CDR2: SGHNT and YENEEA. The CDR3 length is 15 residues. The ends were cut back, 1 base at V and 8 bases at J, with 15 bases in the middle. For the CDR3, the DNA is TGTGCCAGCAGCTTAGGGGGGACTCGGGGCCATGAGCAGTTCTTC. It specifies CASSLGGTRGHEQFF.

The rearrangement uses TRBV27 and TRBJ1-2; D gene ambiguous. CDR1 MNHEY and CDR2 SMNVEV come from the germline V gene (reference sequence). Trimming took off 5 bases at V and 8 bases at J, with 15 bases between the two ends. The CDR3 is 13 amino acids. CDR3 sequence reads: CASSPGRQWGYTF. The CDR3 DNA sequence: TGTGCCAGCAGTCCCGGCAGGCAGTGGGGCTACACCTTC.

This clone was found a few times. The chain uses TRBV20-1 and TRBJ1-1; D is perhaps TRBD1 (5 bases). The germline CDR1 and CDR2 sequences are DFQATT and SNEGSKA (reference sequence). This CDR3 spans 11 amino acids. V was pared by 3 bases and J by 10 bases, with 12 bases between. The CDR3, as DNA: TGCAGTGCTAGTACTACAGGTGCAGCTTTCTTT. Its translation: CSASTTGAAFF.

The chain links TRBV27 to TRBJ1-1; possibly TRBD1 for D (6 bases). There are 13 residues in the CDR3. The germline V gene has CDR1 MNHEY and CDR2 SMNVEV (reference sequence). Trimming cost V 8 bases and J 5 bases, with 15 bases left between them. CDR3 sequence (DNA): TGTGCCAGCGCAGAATTTCAGGGGACTGAAGCTTTCTTT. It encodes CASAEFQGTEAFF.

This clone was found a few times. The CDR3 loop is CASSARAGNNEQFF. In DNA form, the CDR3 reads TGTGCCAGCAGCGCGCGGGCCGGGAACAATGAGCAGTTCTTC. The chain links TRBV5-4 to TRBJ2-1; a weak D match, TRBD2 (5 bases). Germline CDR1 and CDR2: SGHNT and YYREEE (reference sequence). Between the trimmed V and J ends, which lost 4 bases and 5 bases, there was a span of 13 bases. CDR3 length: 14 residues.

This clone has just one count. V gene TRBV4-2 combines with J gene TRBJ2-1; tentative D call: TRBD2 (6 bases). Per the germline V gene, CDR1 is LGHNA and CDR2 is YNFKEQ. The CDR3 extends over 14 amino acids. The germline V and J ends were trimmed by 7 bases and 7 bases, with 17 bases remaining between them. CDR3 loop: CASTVTLASNEQFF. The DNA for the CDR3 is TGTGCCAGCACCGTTACCCTAGCGTCTAATGAGCAGTTCTTC.